Shown below are 12 T cell receptor beta chains from a single sample sequenced in a study of cytomegalovirus exposure and HLA in healthy donors. PCR involved 60 Vbeta and 13 Jbeta primers. Measured with immunoSEQ multiplex PCR; TCRdb has only the in-frame clones, and not every one. The table has about 130,000 clones, 80% seen once; the top ten hold more than 8%. Sequencing was done on a sample of PBMCs. The receptors were gathered from a man in his thirties or forties in good health and CMV-seropositive.

This sequence joins TRBV5-1 and TRBJ1-1; 7 nucleotides agree with TRBD1. CDR3 length: 15 residues. After removal of 4 bases from V and 1 base from J, the junction contained 7 bases not matched to a gene. Germline values: CDR1 SGHRS, CDR2 YFSETQ. The CDR3 sequence: CASSPNRGSNTEAFF. DNA for the CDR3: TGCGCCAGCAGCCCGAACAGGGGTTCGAACACTGAAGCTTTCTTT. Using reference TRBV5-1 and TRBJ1-1 for the parts outside the CDR3, the full variable domain is KAGVTQTPRYLIKTRGQQVTLSCSPISGHRSVSWYQQTPGQGLQFLFEYFSETQRNKGNFPGRFSGRQFSNSRSEMNVSTLELGDSALYLCASSPNRGSNTEAFFGQGTRLTVV.

The genes are TRBV4-1 and TRBJ2-7; perhaps TRBD1 as D (6 bases). The CDR3 consists of 15 residues. Germline V gene sequence: CDR1 MGHRA, CDR2 YSYEKL. V was shortened by 3 bases and J by 5 bases, with 17 bases between the two germline ends. CDR3 sequence reads: CASSHRTVSGDEQYF. Written as DNA, the CDR3 is TGCGCCAGCAGCCATCGGACAGTAAGCGGAGACGAGCAGTACTTC.

V is TRBV10-3 and J is TRBJ1-2; maybe TRBD1 (6 bases). This CDR3 is 14 amino acids long. The germline CDR1 and CDR2 sequences are ENHRY and SYGVKD. Deletions cut 3 bases from V and 3 bases from J, with 11 bases between. The CDR3 bases are TGTGCCATCAGTGAATTGGGGGCGGACTATGGCTACACCTTC. Its protein product is CAISELGADYGYTF.

V is TRBV6-1 and J is TRBJ2-5; 8 bases line up with TRBD2. The CDR3 consists of 13 residues. With 8 bases clipped from V and 5 bases from J, the junction kept 7 bases outside the gene matches. Germline-derived CDR1 and CDR2 are MNHNS and SASEGT. CDR3 loop: CASAREGWETQYF. CDR3 in DNA: TGTGCCAGCGCTCGGGAGGGATGGGAGACCCAGTACTTC.

In this sample, this clone turned up once. V usage is TRBV10-3 and J usage is TRBJ2-3, with 11 bases lining up with TRBD2. J gave up 3 bases and V 4 bases, and 6 bases lay outside the gene matches. CDR3 length: 16 amino acids. Germline V gives CDR1 ENHRY, CDR2 SYGVKD. The CDR3 coding sequence is TGTGCCATCAGTGTGGTTAGCGGGGGGGCAACAGATACGCAGTATTTT. Its translation: CAISVVSGGATDTQYF.

The rearrangement uses TRBV15 and TRBJ2-7; D not resolved. The CDR3 totals 14 residues. The V gene's germline CDR1 is LNHNV and CDR2 YYDKDF (reference sequence). V lost 0 bases, J lost 0 bases, and 6 bases lay in between. The CDR3 loop reads CATSREEISYEQYF. The CDR3, as DNA: TGTGCCACCAGCAGAGAGGAGATCTCCTACGAGCAGTACTTC.

The CDR3 spells CASSRWTGGHSGANVLTF. The DNA of the CDR3 is TGTGCCAGCAGTCGGTGGACAGGGGGCCATTCTGGGGCCAACGTCCTGACTTTC. The rearrangement links TRBV27 to TRBJ2-6; 11 nucleotides line up with TRBD1. The CDR3 totals 18 residues. The germline V gene has CDR1 MNHEY and CDR2 SMNVEV (reference sequence). Trimming cost V 5 bases and J 1 base; bases outside gene matches: 7.

This clone has only one observation. This rearrangement joins TRBV10-2 to TRBJ1-1; D gene unclear. V was pared by 4 bases and J by 6 bases, with 15 bases between. The CDR3 consists of 14 residues. The germline V gene has CDR1 WSHSY and CDR2 SAAADI. The CDR3 DNA reads as TGCGCCAGCAGTGGGCATAAAAGGAGCGCTGAAGCTTTCTTT. Translating gives CASSGHKRSAEAFF.

Here the CDR3 reads CASSSLRYGYTF. As DNA, the CDR3 is TGTGCCAGCAGTTCCCTCCGGTATGGCTACACCTTC. This rearrangement joins TRBV7-2 to TRBJ1-2; D unresolved. Trimming pared 6 bases from V and 5 bases from J, leaving 10 bases between. CDR1 is SGHTA and CDR2 is FQGNSA in the germline V gene. There are 12 residues in the CDR3.

As regards this clone: Because the CDR3 is missing its conserved closing phenylalanine or tryptophan, this is likely a read error. The V and J genes are TRBV29-1 and TRBJ1-1, with TRBD1 as a possible D gene (5 bases). CDR1 and CDR2 from the germline V gene are SQVTM and ANQGSEA. The CDR3 is 15 amino acids. V was pared by 1 base and J by 0 bases, with 12 bases between. The CDR3 reads CSVEVPRVLNTEAFL. CDR3 nucleotides: TGCAGCGTTGAAGTCCCCAGGGTACTGAACACTGAAGCTTTCCTT.

V is TRBV7-6 and J is TRBJ1-1; possibly TRBD1 for D (5 bases). The germline gives CDR1 SGHVS, CDR2 FNYEAQ. Between the trimmed V and J ends, which lost 1 base and 1 base, there was a span of 10 bases. The CDR3 runs to 15 residues. The CDR3 nucleotides read TGTGCCAGCAGCTTAGGAGGGGAGGGGAACACTGAAGCTTTCTTT. Its protein product is CASSLGGEGNTEAFF.

The V call is TRBV7-6, the J call TRBJ2-5, with unresolved D. The length of the CDR3 is 14 residues. The germline V and J ends were trimmed by 1 base and 3 bases, with 9 bases remaining between them. From germline, CDR1 is SGHVS and CDR2 FNYEAQ. CDR3 sequence (DNA): TGTGCCAGCAGCTTAGGGGCAGAAAAAGAGACCCAGTACTTC. It yields the protein CASSLGAEKETQYF.